The 9 T cell receptor beta chains below all came from one sample that was sequenced in a study of blood T cell repertoires in COVID-19. Assay used: immunoSEQ multiplex PCR; TCRdb lists only in-frame clones, some missing. The sample lists approximately 100,000 clones, roughly 89% occurring once. The specimen was peripheral blood. The source of these receptors is a man in his 70s with acute or convalescent COVID-19.

The chain carries TRBV24-1 and TRBJ2-7; D call uncertain. The length of the CDR3 is 14 residues. CDR1 and CDR2 from the germline V gene are KGHDR and SFDVKD. Trimming removed 7 bases at V and 2 bases at J, with 14 bases between. The CDR3 sequence: CATSHPTVPYEQYF. The CDR3 coding sequence is TGTGCCACCAGCCACCCCACAGTTCCCTACGAGCAGTACTTC.

CDR3 in DNA: TGTGCCAGCTCACCACCGGGTAAGCGGAGCAATCAGCCCCAGCATTTT. Protein sequence: CASSPPGKRSNQPQHF. The rearrangement links TRBV18 to TRBJ1-5, with D unclear. The CDR3 has 16 residues. Trimming removed 0 bases from V and 1 base from J, with 10 bases in between. Germline V gene lookup returns CDR1 KGHSH and CDR2 LQKENI.

The chain carries TRBV11-2 and TRBJ1-1, with D possibly TRBD1 on 5 matching bases. CDR3 length equals 13 residues. The V end lost 4 bases, the J end lost 4 bases, and 10 bases lay between the germline ends. Germline values: CDR1 SGHAT, CDR2 FQNNGV. The CDR3 DNA sequence: TGTGCCAGCAGCTCGCTGGGGGGCACTGAAGCTTTCTTT. It specifies CASSSLGGTEAFF.

The chain has TRBV25-1 and TRBJ2-5, with a weak D call TRBD1 (6 bases). Germline V gives CDR1 MGHDK, CDR2 SYGVNS. The CDR3 sequence is 15 residues long. The ends were cut back, 4 bases at V and 1 base at J, with 13 bases in the middle. DNA of the CDR3: TGTGCCAGCAGTGGCCTCCCGACAGGCCAAGAGACCCAGTACTTC. Amino acids: CASSGLPTGQETQYF.

V usage is TRBV12-3 or TRBV12-4 and J usage is TRBJ2-1, with TRBD2 as a possible D gene (5 bases). The length of the CDR3 is 11 residues. The germline V and J ends were trimmed by 8 bases and 10 bases, with 12 bases remaining between them. The CDR3 DNA reads TGTGCCAGCGGCACTAGGCTCGAGCAGTTCTTC. Its protein is CASGTRLEQFF.

The chain carries TRBV6-6 and TRBJ1-1; 7 bases align to TRBD1. This CDR3 contains 14 residues. Trimming removed 2 bases from V and 2 bases from J; junction bases left unmatched: 2. Germline V CDR1 and CDR2: MNHNY, SVGAGI (reference sequence). CDR3 in DNA: TGTGCCAGCAGTTACGGGGACAGAAACACTGAAGCTTTCTTT. Its translation is CASSYGDRNTEAFF.

V gene TRBV27 combines with J gene TRBJ2-3; D not resolved. Looked up from germline, CDR1 is MNHEY and CDR2 is SMNVEV (reference sequence). V was shortened by 2 bases and J by 0 bases, with 12 bases between the two germline ends. This CDR3 comprises 16 residues. The CDR3 here is CASSLVASPSTDTQYF. The CDR3 DNA sequence: TGTGCCAGCAGTTTAGTCGCTAGTCCTAGCACAGATACGCAGTATTTT.

This chain joins TRBV2 and TRBJ1-1; D is unresolved. CDR1 and CDR2 from the germline V gene are SNHLY and FYNNEI. This CDR3 contains 10 residues. Trimming stripped 4 bases from V and 9 bases from J, with 6 bases between. The CDR3 DNA follows: TGTGCCAGCAGTGGGAGACAAGCTTTCTTT. Translation: CASSGRQAFF.

For the CDR3, the DNA is TGTGCCACCAGACCCAGGGACAGGGCCCTCCTAAATCAGCCCCAGCATTTT. It is translated as CATRPRDRALLNQPQHF. The rearrangement uses TRBV24-1 and TRBJ1-5; the match to TRBD1 covers 9 bases. Germline V gives CDR1 KGHDR, CDR2 SFDVKD. The CDR3 totals 17 residues. V lost 7 bases and J lost 4; bases outside the gene matches: 13.